The text below deals with one T cell receptor (beta chain). Its target is not known. These data are taken from a study of T-cell memory formation after mild COVID-19. Overall study results and limits: A balance of CD4 and CD8 characterized clones contracting day 15 to 85, whereas later expanders leaned CD4+. Clones which contracted sat mainly in CM and EM if CD4+, and in EMRA if CD8+.

TCRdb recomputed calls from the 5' RACE reads with MiXCR, one row per CDR3 protein. The table shows about 340,000 distinct CDR3 sequences, with about 15% occurring only once. The germline V gene encodes CDR1 SGHRS and CDR2 YFSETQ. V lost 7 bases, J lost 3 bases, and 8 bases stayed unmatched. The CDR3 is 14 residues long. This receptor was identified in a young man who had mild COVID-19 (a few samples of this study predate the infection). Cell type and time point are not known. Sequences were obtained from PBMCs or a T cell subset sorted from them (not recorded which). The rearrangement uses TRBV5-1 and TRBJ2-3; 7 bases align to TRBD2. For the CDR3, the DNA is TGCGCCAGCCGGGAGGCTAGCGTGACAGATACGCAGTATTTT. Its translation: CASREASVTDTQYF.